These 29 T cell receptor beta chains were sequenced from one sample in a study of T-cell memory formation after mild COVID-19. MiXCR, applied by TCRdb to the 5' RACE reads, yields one record per CDR3 protein. Of a few hundred thousand distinct CDR3 sequences in the sample, 20% to 25% were seen once. Sequencing was done on a sample of PBMCs or a T cell subset sorted from them (not recorded which). The source is an adult woman who had mild COVID-19 (a few samples of this study predate the infection). Cell type and time point are not known.

This clonotype came up a few times. The V and J genes are TRBV7-8 and TRBJ2-6, with 10 positions matching TRBD1. This CDR3 is 16 amino acids long. Germline CDR1 and CDR2: SGHVS and FQNEAQ. The junction had 6 bases not matched to a gene; V was cut back by 6 bases and J by 4 bases. CDR3 bases: TGTGCCAGCAGGAGACAGGGGGCGGAAGGGGCCAACGTCCTGACTTTC. It specifies CASRRQGAEGANVLTF.

This clonotype was detected a few times. The chain carries TRBV29-1 and TRBJ1-3, with D uncertain. Trimming removed 4 bases at V and 0 bases at J, with 13 bases between. This CDR3 region has 15 residues. Germline V gene lookup returns CDR1 SQVTM and CDR2 ANQGSEA. CDR3 in amino acids: CSVVIPESSGNTIYF. The CDR3 nucleotides are TGCAGCGTTGTTATTCCAGAAAGCTCTGGAAACACCATATATTTT. The full variable domain, completed using reference TRBV29-1 and TRBJ1-3, is SAVISQKPSRDICQRGTSLTIQCQVDSQVTMMFWYRQQPGQSLTLIATANQGSEATYESGFVIDKFPISRPNLTFSTLTVSNMSPEDSSIYLCSVVIPESSGNTIYFGEGSWLTVV.

The V and J genes are TRBV4-2 and TRBJ1-5; tentative D call: TRBD1 (5 bases). This CDR3 contains 14 residues. The V end was cut by 4 bases, the J end by 6 bases, with 13 bases between. Germline CDR1 and CDR2: LGHNA and YNFKEQ. CDR3 sequence reads: CASSPMGTGQPQHF. CDR3 coding DNA: TGTGCCAGCAGCCCCATGGGGACGGGTCAGCCCCAGCATTTT.

This clonotype was counted between two and nine times. V gene TRBV7-2 combines with J gene TRBJ2-1; TRBD2 matches 15 bases. From germline, CDR1 is SGHTA and CDR2 FQGNSA. After removal of 4 bases from V and 4 bases from J, the junction contained 8 bases not matched to a gene. The CDR3 is made up of 18 amino acids. The CDR3 is CASSSGLAGGPGYNEQFF. The CDR3 bases are TGTGCCAGCAGCTCCGGACTAGCGGGAGGGCCGGGGTACAATGAGCAGTTCTTC.

The genes are TRBV6-5 and TRBJ1-2, with D unclear. With 6 bases removed from V and 0 bases from J, the gap between germline ends came to 17 bases. This CDR3 region has 16 residues. Germline loops: CDR1 MNHEY, CDR2 SVGAGI. The CDR3 protein is CASRTSMRAPNYGYTF. The CDR3 DNA follows: TGTGCCAGCAGAACCTCTATGCGCGCACCTAACTATGGCTACACCTTC.

The chain uses TRBV20-1 and TRBJ1-1; D gene ambiguous. The germline V and J ends were trimmed by 0 bases and 4 bases, with 15 bases remaining between them. The V gene's germline CDR1 is DFQATT and CDR2 SNEGSKA (reference sequence). CDR3 length: 15 amino acids. The chain's CDR3 is CSAREWREMSTEAFF. The CDR3 DNA sequence: TGCAGTGCTAGAGAGTGGAGGGAAATGAGCACTGAAGCTTTCTTT.

The CDR3 DNA follows: TGCAGCCCTAGCGGGGTAAAAGAGACCCAGTACTTC. Residues: CSPSGVKETQYF. The V call is TRBV20-1, the J call TRBJ2-5, with 9 positions matching TRBD2. The germline V gene has CDR1 DFQATT and CDR2 SNEGSKA (reference sequence). The CDR3 totals 12 residues.

In this sample, this clonotype turned up a few times. This sequence joins TRBV15 and TRBJ2-1; D may be TRBD2 (6 bases). Germline-derived CDR1 and CDR2 are LNHNV and YYDKDF (reference sequence). Trimming shortened V by 4 bases and J by 3 bases, and 10 bases separated the two germline ends. CDR3 length: 14 residues. CDR3 amino acids: CATSTRDFYNEQFF. CDR3 in DNA: TGTGCCACCAGCACTAGGGACTTCTACAATGAGCAGTTCTTC. Using reference TRBV15 and TRBJ2-1 for the parts outside the CDR3, the full variable domain is DAMVIQNPRYQVTQFGKPVTLSCSQTLNHNVMYWYQQKSSQAPKLLFHYYDKDFNNEADTPDNFQSRRPNTSFCFLDIRSPGLGDTAMYLCATSTRDFYNEQFFGPGTRLTVL.

V and J are TRBV6-2 or TRBV6-3 and TRBJ2-7, with 8 bases lining up with TRBD2. The CDR3 length is 15 residues. V lost 7 bases to trimming and J lost 6 bases; unmatched junction nucleotides: 14. Germline loops: CDR1 MNHEY, CDR2 SVGEGT. The CDR3 DNA reads TGTGCCAGCACCCCCGCAGCGGGAGTCTATTCCGAGCAGTACTTC. Encoded protein: CASTPAAGVYSEQYF.

The chain carries TRBV7-2 and TRBJ2-3; no reliable D call. Germline assignment: CDR1 SGHTA and CDR2 FQGNSA. This CDR3 contains 17 residues. The V and J ends lost 4 bases and 0 bases respectively, with 17 bases between them. The CDR3 spells CASSSGYKTSSTDTQYF. CDR3 DNA: TGTGCCAGCAGCTCCGGATACAAGACGAGCAGCACAGATACGCAGTATTTT.

This chain joins TRBV20-1 and TRBJ2-3; no firm D call. The CDR3 extends over 12 amino acids. Germline CDR1 reads DFQATT; CDR2 reads SNEGSKA (reference sequence). The V gene lost 7 bases and the J gene lost 2 bases, with 10 bases spanning the gap. DNA of the CDR3: TGCAGTGGTAGGATGCCCACAGATACGCAGTATTTT. Protein sequence: CSGRMPTDTQYF.

The chain links TRBV7-9 to TRBJ2-7; 10 positions match TRBD1. Per the germline V gene, CDR1 is SEHNR and CDR2 is FQNEAQ (reference sequence). The length of the CDR3 is 16 residues. V lost 5 bases and J lost 5; bases outside the gene matches: 12. CDR3 sequence reads: CASSPPGQGTGHEQYF. DNA of the CDR3: TGTGCCAGCAGCCCCCCGGGACAGGGGACCGGCCACGAGCAGTACTTC.

This chain connects TRBV29-1 to TRBJ2-5; D may be TRBD2 (5 bases). The CDR3 has 13 amino acids. Germline V gives CDR1 SQVTM, CDR2 ANQGSEA. V lost 7 bases and J 2 bases, leaving 14 bases between the germline ends. The CDR3 spells CSAARGNQETQYF. CDR3 coding DNA: TGCAGCGCCGCTCGAGGGAATCAAGAGACCCAGTACTTC.

This clonotype was observed a handful of times. The chain combines TRBV5-6 with TRBJ1-2; D is ambiguous. Deletions cut 4 bases from V and 7 bases from J, with 26 bases between. Germline CDR1 and CDR2: SGHDT and YYEEEE. This CDR3 contains 17 residues. The CDR3 loop reads CASSAHTFRLLAFGYTF. The CDR3 coding sequence is TGTGCCAGCAGCGCCCATACGTTTAGATTGCTGGCTTTTGGCTACACCTTC. The whole variable domain, remainder taken from reference TRBV5-6 and TRBJ1-2, is DAGVTQSPTHLIKTRGQQVTLRCSPKSGHDTVSWYQQALGQGPQFIFQYYEEEERQRGNFPDRFSGHQFPNYSSELNVNALLLGDSALYLCASSAHTFRLLAFGYTFGSGTRLTVV.

The CDR3 DNA sequence: TGTGCCAGCAGCGTCCTTCAGGGTACCGGAAACACCATATATTTT. Protein sequence: CASSVLQGTGNTIYF. The rearrangement joins TRBV9 to TRBJ1-3; D might be TRBD1 (5 bases). CDR1 and CDR2 from the germline V gene are SGDLS and YYNGEE. Trimming removed 2 bases at V and 4 bases at J, with 13 bases between. The CDR3 loop spans 15 amino acids.

The V call is TRBV7-2, the J call TRBJ1-6, with 8 positions matching TRBD1. The germline V gene encodes CDR1 SGHTA and CDR2 FQGNSA. V lost 4 bases and J lost 5; bases outside the gene matches: 4. The CDR3 sequence is 15 residues long. CDR3 loop: CASSYGQGDNSPLHF. CDR3 coding DNA: TGTGCCAGCAGCTATGGACAGGGTGATAATTCACCCCTCCACTTT. Drawing the rest from reference TRBV7-2 and TRBJ1-6, the complete variable domain is GAGVSQSPSNKVTEKGKDVELRCDPISGHTALYWYRQSLGQGLEFLIYFQGNSAPDKSGLPSDRFSAERTGGSVSTLTIQRTQQEDSAVYLCASSYGQGDNSPLHFGNGTRLTVT.

This clonotype was seen a single time. The chain carries TRBV6-2 or TRBV6-3 and TRBJ1-2; the D is unclear. V was trimmed by 5 bases and J by 4 bases, leaving 11 bases between them. Looked up from germline, CDR1 is MNHEY and CDR2 is SVGEGT. CDR3 length: 13 residues. CDR3 nucleotide sequence: TGTGCCAGCAGTGCAGGAAGTTCCTATGGCTACACCTTC. Protein sequence: CASSAGSSYGYTF.

This clonotype has a handful of counts. The chain combines TRBV7-3 with TRBJ2-1; TRBD2 matches at 12 bases. This CDR3 has 14 residues. Germline lookup yields CDR1 SGHTA and CDR2 FQGTGA. Trimming took 5 bases from V and 7 from J; bases not matched to a gene: 3. The CDR3 coding sequence is TGTGCCAGCAGCACAACTAGCGGGGGGAATGAGCAGTTCTTC. Translating gives CASSTTSGGNEQFF.

This clonotype was seen only a few times. The V and J genes are TRBV29-1 and TRBJ2-3, with D hard to call. There are 15 residues in the CDR3. Germline CDR1 SQVTM, CDR2 ANQGSEA. Trimming removed 2 bases at V and 4 bases at J, with 16 bases between. CDR3 in amino acids: CSVEPRQGSSDTQYF. CDR3 DNA: TGCAGCGTTGAACCTCGACAAGGAAGTTCAGATACGCAGTATTTT.

The rearrangement uses TRBV6-5 and TRBJ2-7, with no clear D. The ends were cut back, 6 bases at V and 5 bases at J, with 11 bases in the middle. The germline V gene has CDR1 MNHEY and CDR2 SVGAGI. The CDR3 has 12 residues. The DNA for the CDR3 is TGTGCCAGCAGGGGGTACAAGAACGAGCAGTACTTC. Translating gives CASRGYKNEQYF.

The chain joins TRBV3-1 to TRBJ2-2; D gene ambiguous. Germline V gene lookup returns CDR1 LGHDT and CDR2 YNNKEL (reference sequence). CDR3 length equals 13 residues. Trimming pared 6 bases from V and 5 bases from J, leaving 10 bases between. CDR3 bases: TGTGCCAGCAGACCTCATTATACCGGGGAGCTGTTTTTT. Its protein product is CASRPHYTGELFF.

This sequence joins TRBV12-3 or TRBV12-4 and TRBJ1-2, with unresolved D. This CDR3 is built from 12 residues. V was cut by 5 bases and J by 8 bases, with 12 bases left in between. This CDR3 is CASSPGLWGYTF. Here the CDR3 DNA reads TGTGCCAGCAGTCCCGGGCTCTGGGGCTACACCTTC.

This clonotype was recorded a few times. V gene TRBV5-1 combines with J gene TRBJ2-2; D unclear. V lost 2 bases, J lost 4 bases, and 9 bases lay in between. This CDR3 comprises 14 residues. The germline V gene has CDR1 SGHRS and CDR2 YFSETQ. The CDR3 spells CASSFTKLTGELFF. Here the CDR3 DNA reads TGCGCCAGCAGCTTTACCAAACTCACCGGGGAGCTGTTTTTT.

This clonotype came up a few times. CDR3 DNA sequence: TGTGCCAGCAGCTTCATAGGTGGCACTGAAGCTTTCTTT. Amino acid sequence: CASSFIGGTEAFF. The chain links TRBV5-5 to TRBJ1-1; D unresolved. Trimming pared 2 bases from V and 4 bases from J, leaving 9 bases between. The germline gives CDR1 SGHKS, CDR2 YYEKEE (reference sequence). The CDR3 runs 13 residues. The whole variable domain, filled in from reference TRBV5-5 and TRBJ1-1, reads DAGVTQSPTHLIKTRGQQVTLRCSPISGHKSVSWYQQVLGQGPQFIFQYYEKEERGRGNFPDRFSARQFPNYSSELNVNALLLGDSALYLCASSFIGGTEAFFGQGTRLTVV.

This clonotype was detected only a few times. In nucleotides, the CDR3 is TGTGCCAGCAGCGCAGACGAAAGTATCTCCTACGAGCAGTACTTC. Amino acids: CASSADESISYEQYF. The chain uses TRBV7-9 and TRBJ2-7; D remains unclear. The CDR3 has 15 residues. V was pared by 5 bases and J by 0 bases, with 14 bases between. Per germline, CDR1 SEHNR and CDR2 FQNEAQ (reference sequence).

This clonotype has just a few counts. The gene calls are TRBV27 and TRBJ1-2; possibly TRBD1 for D (6 bases). CDR3 length: 16 residues. V was cut by 7 bases and J by 7 bases, with 25 bases left in between. Germline assignment: CDR1 MNHEY and CDR2 SMNVEV (reference sequence). The CDR3 nucleotides read TGTGCCAGCAAGCGGACAGTCTTTAGCTTTCCGGGTGGCTACACCTTC. Translated, it gives CASKRTVFSFPGGYTF.

This sequence joins TRBV6-5 and TRBJ2-1; tentatively, D is TRBD1 (5 bases). The V gene lost 2 bases and the J gene lost 6 bases, with 14 bases spanning the gap. Looked up from germline, CDR1 is MNHEY and CDR2 is SVGAGI. The CDR3 sequence is 15 residues long. CDR3 DNA: TGTGCCAGCAGTTACGACGGCCCTGGGGCCAATGAGCAGTTCTTC. It specifies CASSYDGPGANEQFF.

The chain links TRBV6-5 to TRBJ1-1; D is unclear. Germline V lookup: CDR1 MNHEY, CDR2 SVGAGI. The V and J ends lost 6 bases and 1 base respectively, with 9 bases between them. The CDR3 runs 13 residues. CDR3 amino acids: CASSGPGNTEAFF. Here the CDR3 DNA reads TGTGCCAGCAGCGGCCCCGGGAACACTGAAGCTTTCTTT.

This rearrangement joins TRBV3-1 to TRBJ1-5; D might be TRBD1 (6 bases). CDR1 is LGHDT, CDR2 YNNKEL, per germline (reference sequence). V shed 4 bases and J shed 7 bases, with 11 bases lying between them. CDR3 length: 13 residues. The CDR3 DNA is TGTGCCAGCAGCCGGGGGGCAAGGCAGCCCCAGCATTTT. Translated, it gives CASSRGARQPQHF.